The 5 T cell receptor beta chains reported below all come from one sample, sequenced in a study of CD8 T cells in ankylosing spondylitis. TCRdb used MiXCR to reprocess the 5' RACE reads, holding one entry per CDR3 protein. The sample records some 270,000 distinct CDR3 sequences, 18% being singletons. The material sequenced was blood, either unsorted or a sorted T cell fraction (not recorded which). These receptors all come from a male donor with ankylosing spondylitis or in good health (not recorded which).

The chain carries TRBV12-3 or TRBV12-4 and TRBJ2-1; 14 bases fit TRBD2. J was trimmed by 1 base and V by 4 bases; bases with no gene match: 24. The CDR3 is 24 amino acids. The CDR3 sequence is CASSSGETQPPGLAGELSYNEQFF. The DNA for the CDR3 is TGTGCCAGCAGTTCAGGTGAGACACAGCCACCGGGACTAGCGGGAGAATTGTCCTACAATGAGCAGTTCTTC.

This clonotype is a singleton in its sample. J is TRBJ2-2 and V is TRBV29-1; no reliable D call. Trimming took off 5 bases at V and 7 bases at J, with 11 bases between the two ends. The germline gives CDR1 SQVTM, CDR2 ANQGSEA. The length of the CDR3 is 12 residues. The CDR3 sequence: CSVSFDGGELFF. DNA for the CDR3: TGCAGCGTTTCTTTCGATGGCGGGGAGCTGTTTTTT.

CDR3 protein: CASSQVLGYNEQFF. The CDR3 region has the DNA TGCGCCAGCAGCCAAGTGTTGGGTTACAATGAGCAGTTCTTC. The chain is built from TRBV4-1 and TRBJ2-1; D remains ambiguous. This CDR3 is 14 amino acids long. Trimming shortened V by 1 base and J by 4 bases, and 8 bases separated the two germline ends. CDR1 is MGHRA, CDR2 YSYEKL, per germline.

CDR3 sequence (DNA): TGCGCCAGCAGCTTGGGACTAGACAGGGGTGTTTTAAACGAGCAGTACTTC. Protein: CASSLGLDRGVLNEQYF. The chain recombines TRBV5-1 with TRBJ2-7; 8 positions match TRBD1. J lost 5 bases, V lost 0 bases, and 13 bases had no gene match. The CDR3 spans 17 residues. Germline V gives CDR1 SGHRS, CDR2 YFSETQ.

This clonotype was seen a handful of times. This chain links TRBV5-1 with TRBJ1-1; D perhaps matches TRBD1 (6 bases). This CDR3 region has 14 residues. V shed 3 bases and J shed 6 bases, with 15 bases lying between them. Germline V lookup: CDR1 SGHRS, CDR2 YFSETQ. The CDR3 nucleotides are TGCGCCAGCAGCTACCAGGACAGCCACGCTGAAGCTTTCTTT. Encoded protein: CASSYQDSHAEAFF.